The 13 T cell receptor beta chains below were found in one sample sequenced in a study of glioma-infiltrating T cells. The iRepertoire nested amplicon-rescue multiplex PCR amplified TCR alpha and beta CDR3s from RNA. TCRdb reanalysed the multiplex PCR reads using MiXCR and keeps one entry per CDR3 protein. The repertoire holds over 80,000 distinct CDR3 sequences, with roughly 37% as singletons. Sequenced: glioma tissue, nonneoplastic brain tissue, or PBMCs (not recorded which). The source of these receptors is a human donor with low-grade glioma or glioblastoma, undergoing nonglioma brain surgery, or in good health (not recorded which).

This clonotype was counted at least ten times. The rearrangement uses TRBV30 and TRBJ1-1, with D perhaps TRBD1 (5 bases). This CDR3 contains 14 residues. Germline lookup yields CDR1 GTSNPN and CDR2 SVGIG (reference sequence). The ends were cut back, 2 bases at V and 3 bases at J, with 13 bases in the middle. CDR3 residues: CAWSRPGSYTEAFF. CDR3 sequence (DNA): TGTGCCTGGAGTAGGCCAGGGTCTTACACTGAAGCTTTCTTT.

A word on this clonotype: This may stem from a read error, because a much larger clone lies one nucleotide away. The CDR3 bases are TGTGCCGGTACCCCAACCGACGCCAGGGGCCTCCTCGTAAATGGCTACACCTTC. It codes for CAGTPTDARGLLVNGYTF. The chain combines TRBV19 with TRBJ1-2, with TRBD1 as a possible D gene (6 bases). The length of the CDR3 is 18 residues. Trimming took 11 bases from V and 6 from J, leaving 34 bases between them. Looked up from germline, CDR1 is LNHDA and CDR2 is SQIVND (reference sequence).

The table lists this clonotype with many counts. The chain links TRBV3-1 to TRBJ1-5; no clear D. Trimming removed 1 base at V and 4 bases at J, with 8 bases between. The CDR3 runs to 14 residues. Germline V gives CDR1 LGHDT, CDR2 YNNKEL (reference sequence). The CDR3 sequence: CASSQAAGNQPQHF. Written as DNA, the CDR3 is TGTGCCAGCAGCCAAGCGGCGGGGAATCAGCCCCAGCATTTT.

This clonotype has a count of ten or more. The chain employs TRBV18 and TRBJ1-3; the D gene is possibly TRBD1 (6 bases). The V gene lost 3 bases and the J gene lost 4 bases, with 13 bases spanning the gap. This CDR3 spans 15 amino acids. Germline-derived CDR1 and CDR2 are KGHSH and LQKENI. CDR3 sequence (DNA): TGTGCCAGCTCACCGGGCTGGGGGCAAGGAAACACCATATATTTT. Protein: CASSPGWGQGNTIYF.

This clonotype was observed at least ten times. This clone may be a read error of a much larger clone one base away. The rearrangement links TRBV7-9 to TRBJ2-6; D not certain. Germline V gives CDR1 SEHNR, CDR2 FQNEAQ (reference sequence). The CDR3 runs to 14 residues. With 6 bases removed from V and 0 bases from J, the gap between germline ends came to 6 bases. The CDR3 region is CASSANSGANVLTF. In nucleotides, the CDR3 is TGTGCCAGCAGTGCGAACTCTGGGGCCAACGTCCTGACTTTC. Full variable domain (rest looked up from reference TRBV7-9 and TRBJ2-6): DTGVSQNPRHKITKRGQNVTFRCDPISEHNRLYWYRQTLGQGPEFLTYFQNEAQLEKSRLLSDRFSAERPKGSFSTLEIQRTEQGDSAMYLCASSANSGANVLTFGAGSRLTVL.

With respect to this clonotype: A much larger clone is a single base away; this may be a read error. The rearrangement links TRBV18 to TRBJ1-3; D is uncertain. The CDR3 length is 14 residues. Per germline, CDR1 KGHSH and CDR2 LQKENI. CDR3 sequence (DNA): TGTGCCAGCTCACCGACCCACTCTGTAAACACCATATATTTT. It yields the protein CASSPTHSVNTIYF.

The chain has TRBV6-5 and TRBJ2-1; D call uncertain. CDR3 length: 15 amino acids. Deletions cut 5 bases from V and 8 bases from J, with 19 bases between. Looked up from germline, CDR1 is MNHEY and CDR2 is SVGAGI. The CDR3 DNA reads TGTGCCAGCAGTGAAGTGGGATTAGGATCCTATGAGCAGTTCTTC. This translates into CASSEVGLGSYEQFF.

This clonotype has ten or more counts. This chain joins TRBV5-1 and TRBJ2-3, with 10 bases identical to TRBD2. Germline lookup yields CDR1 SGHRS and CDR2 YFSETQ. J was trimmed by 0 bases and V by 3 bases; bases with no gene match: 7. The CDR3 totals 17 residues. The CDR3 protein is CASSSGTSVPSTDTQYF. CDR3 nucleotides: TGCGCCAGCAGCTCCGGGACTAGCGTACCTAGCACAGATACGCAGTATTTT.

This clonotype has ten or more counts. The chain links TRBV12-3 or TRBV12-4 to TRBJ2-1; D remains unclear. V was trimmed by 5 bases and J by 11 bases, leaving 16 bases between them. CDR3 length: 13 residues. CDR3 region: CASSLNMERKQFF. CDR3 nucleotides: TGTGCCAGCAGTCTCAACATGGAGCGAAAGCAGTTCTTC.

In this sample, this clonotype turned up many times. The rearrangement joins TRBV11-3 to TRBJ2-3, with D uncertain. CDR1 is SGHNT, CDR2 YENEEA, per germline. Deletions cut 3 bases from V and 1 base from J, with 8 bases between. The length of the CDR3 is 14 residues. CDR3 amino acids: CASSFVRGTDTQYF. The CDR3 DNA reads TGTGCCAGCAGCTTTGTCCGGGGCACAGATACGCAGTATTTT.

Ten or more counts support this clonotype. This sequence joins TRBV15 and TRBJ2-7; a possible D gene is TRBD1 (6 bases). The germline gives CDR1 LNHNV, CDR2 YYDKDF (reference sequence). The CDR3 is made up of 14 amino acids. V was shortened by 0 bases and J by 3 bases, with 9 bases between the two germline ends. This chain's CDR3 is CATSRDPGDYEQYF. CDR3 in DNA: TGTGCCACCAGCAGAGATCCAGGGGACTACGAGCAGTACTTC.

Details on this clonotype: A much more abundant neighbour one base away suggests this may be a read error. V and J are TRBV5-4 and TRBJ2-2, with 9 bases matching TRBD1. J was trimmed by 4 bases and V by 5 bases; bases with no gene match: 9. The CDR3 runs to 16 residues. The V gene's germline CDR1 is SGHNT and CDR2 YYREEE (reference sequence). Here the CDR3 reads CASRPQGAYGTGELFF. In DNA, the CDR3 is TGTGCCAGCAGACCACAGGGGGCGTACGGCACCGGGGAGCTGTTTTTT.

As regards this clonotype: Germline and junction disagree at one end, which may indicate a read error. CDR3 protein: CASSQVVSDYNSPPHF. The CDR3 coding sequence is TGCGCCAGCAGCCAAGTGGTCAGCGACTATAATTCACCCCCCCACTTT. The chain employs TRBV4-1 and TRBJ1-6; D is unclear. There are 16 residues in the CDR3. Germline CDR1 is MGHRA and CDR2 is YSYEKL.